This T cell receptor (beta chain) was profiled in a study of cytomegalovirus exposure and HLA in healthy donors. On this clone itself: What it binds is unknown.

The study's findings and limits: Near-uniform donor sequencing depth was presumed by presence/absence analyses. Previously analyzed data showed that most TCR beta V segments were productive at a frequency of about 87% or about 30%. Later, an analysis found that common viral pathogens appeared to be linked with several of the most significant clusters. DRB1 had the most TCR associations and HLA-C the fewest, a later analysis found, with rates varying by HLA locus.

The study ran its PCR with 60 Vbeta and 13 Jbeta primers. Using immunoSEQ multiplex PCR, the repertoire was profiled, and TCRdb retains in-frame clones only, with some absent. Of about 140,000 clones in the sample, approximately 73% were seen once. The J segment lost 3 bases and the V segment lost 2 bases, leaving 5 bases of the junction unmatched. The CDR3 extends over 18 amino acids. Germline V lookup: CDR1 WSHSY, CDR2 SAAADI. The rearrangement links TRBV10-2 to TRBJ2-3; 16 bases are shared with TRBD2. The sample taken for sequencing was PBMCs. The TCR sequence derives from a man in his thirties or forties in good health and CMV-seropositive. DNA for the CDR3: TGCGCCAGCAGTGAGGGGACTAGCGGGAGGGCCGAGACAGATACGCAGTATTTT. Translating it yields CASSEGTSGRAETDTQYF.